This TCR beta chain was obtained from a study of identical twins. This clonotype has a count of ten or more. Its antigen is still unknown. V was pared by 0 bases and J by 4 bases, with 9 bases between. Germline CDR1 SGHAT, CDR2 FQNNGV. The length of the CDR3 is 14 residues. Whole-study results and caveats: Fewer insertions were carried by abundant cord blood beta clonotypes, but none was seen in memory repertoires.

TCRdb reanalysed the 5' RACE reads using MiXCR and keeps one entry per CDR3 protein. The table includes 550,000 to 800,000 distinct CDR3 sequences, roughly 6.6% detected once. This sample also appeared in a second study, on yellow fever vaccine responses in identical twins.

The origin of this receptor is a young woman in good health. Sequencing used PBMCs. The rearrangement uses TRBV11-2 and TRBJ1-1; maybe TRBD1 (5 bases). The CDR3 sequence is CASSLEGGGTEAFF. CDR3 nucleotides: TGTGCCAGCAGCTTAGAGGGGGGTGGCACTGAAGCTTTCTTT.